The entry that follows covers one T cell receptor (beta chain) sequence. There is no known antigen for this receptor. No much larger clonotype is one base removed from it; base qualities were not supplied. The junction carries 6 bases between V and J, which are trimmed by 4 bases and 0 bases respectively. Including the terminal cysteine and phenylalanine, the CDR3 comprises 13 residues. The CDR3 DNA has 39 bases and is translated from base 1. From a lookup of the germline V gene (reference sequence), CDR1 and CDR2 are LNHDA and SQIVND. The cohort comprised 670 or so healthy bone marrow donors. Cohort members were all nominally healthy when sampled, although unrecorded immune exposures were likely present. The donor was CMV seronegative and belonged to the group of over 350 seronegative cohort members. Each donor provided a peripheral blood sample, and peripheral blood mononuclear cells were used for TCR beta sequencing. The Qiagen DNeasy Blood Extraction Kit was used to extract genomic DNA from the blood cell samples.

The library was generated by the immunoSEQ multiplex PCR assay. For the multiplex PCR, a mixture combining 60 forward primers for TCR Vbeta segments and 13 reverse primers for TCR Jbeta segments was used. The CDR3 region of rearranged TCR beta genes was amplified from genomic DNA with a multiplex PCR assay. On the Illumina HiSeq System, the amplified TCR beta libraries were sequenced as 87-base-pair reads. Per the authors' processing: Across the roughly 700 repertoires, a later analysis counted 80 million or so unique TCR beta chains, approximately 10 million of which were shared by at least two donors. Raw reads were error-corrected and collapsed into unique sequences by a nearest-neighbor algorithm in which closely related sequences were merged to remove PCR and sequencing errors. To assign V, D and J gene segments, CDR3 sequences were aligned to IMGT reference sequences. Each retained sequence needed at least a six-nucleotide match to both a V gene segment and a J gene segment. A rearrangement was called productive if the CDR3 had no stop codons and remained in frame with V and J, and every other rearrangement was called non-productive. Following IMGT convention, CDR3 was defined as the stretch from the second conserved V-encoded cysteine to the conserved J-encoded phenylalanine. In an earlier analysis of more than 550 of the donors, sequences lacking an unambiguous match to a single V gene segment were excluded. An earlier analysis of around 600 of the donors classified V segments as functional when productive rearrangements were above 56.7% and as segregating when the standard deviation between donors was above 5%. A statistical classification framework was developed to diagnose cytomegalovirus status using the catalog of TCR beta chain sequences. In a later analysis, V and J genes were assigned by comparing TCR nucleotide sequences against IMGT/GENE-DB human TR gene sequences. A later analysis assigned CDR3 sequences and most-parsimonious VDJ recombination scenarios with the TCRdist pipeline. In a later analysis, every TCR beta chain was defined by the combination of its CDR3 amino acid sequence and its V-gene family, and reads without a unique V-gene family were dropped. A later analysis removed nearly 600 highly shared, low-generation-probability nucleotide sequences to deal with suspected cross-contamination and a sequencing artifact. For each public chain, a later analysis derived a clonal expansion index from normalized ranks of inferred template counts within each repertoire. A later analysis computed generation probabilities with a VDJ recombination model fitted to out-of-frame rearrangements, and checked the results against IGoR. In a later analysis, hypergeometric tests were used to score TCR-TCR, TCR-HLA and TCR-CMV co-occurrence, with a repertoire-size bias correction applied to TCR pairs. False discovery rates were estimated in a later analysis by permuting HLA or CMV assignments 20 times. A later analysis grouped co-occurring TCRs with DBSCAN, adding TCRdist sequence similarity when clustering within HLA-allele-positive subsets. Repertoires with fewer than 30,000 or more than 120,000 public chains were left out of co-occurrence clustering, as were a handful of repertoires with anomalous nucleotide sharing. TCRdb stores this immuneACCESS table with in-frame sequences only. Part of the clones is absent; in the studies checked, under half of the shortfall reflects unresolved V genes, and no reason is known for the rest. That table furnishes V, J and clone size, whereas the DNA furnished D and trimming. A total of 150,000 to 200,000 clones appear in this sample, over 75% of them only once. About 2.2% of the sample rests with the top ten.

The entry originates in a study of cytomegalovirus exposure and HLA in healthy donors (dated by TCRdb to the late 2010s). Background on the whole study: An earlier analysis of several hundred of the donors reported around 280 Gb of sequence data and 95 million to 130 million unique TCR beta sequences obtained from about 170 million T cells. An early release covering 550 to 700 HLA-typed donors comprised about 300 gigabases of sequencing data and roughly 86 million unique TCR sequences. The genetic ancestry cluster associated with self-reported Caucasian donors included roughly 84% of the roughly 380 genotyped donors. The study was designed to test whether signatures of past pathogen exposure could be identified by cataloging public T cell receptors. The T cell repertoires of 550 to 850 subjects were profiled by immunosequencing and related to cytomegalovirus serostatus. Along with the 666-subject first cohort, a separate validation cohort of roughly 110 different subjects was used. High-throughput TCR immunosequencing, statistical association of individual TCRs with disease status, and machine learning were combined to predict cytomegalovirus infection status. A later analysis re-examined previously published TCR beta repertoires from around 670 donors and added high-resolution HLA genotyping to investigate patterns of TCR occurrence. Rather than drawing on any new phenotypic data, the later analysis identified candidate immune exposures from TCR beta sequences and the way those sequences occurred across donors. An earlier analysis of around 580 of the donors used high-throughput TCR beta sequencing to judge whether each TCR beta V gene segment behaved as functional or pseudogenic. Donor age, sex, ethnicity and CMV serostatus were collected together with the repertoire data. In a later genetic analysis, genome-wide SNP genotypes for about 65% of the 666 donors were used, and that subset was treated as a discovery cohort. All discovery cohort repertoires had been generated using a single sequencing platform. Both class I and class II loci were covered by HLA typing, at four-digit resolution. Typing coverage differed by locus: A, B, C, DRB1 and DQB1 were typed in roughly 629-640 donors, DQA1 in approximately 520, DPA1 in some 600, and DPB1 in roughly 470. Four to six DR-DQ haplotypes were handled as single units for association and clustering, since linkage in the cohort was strong. Across 300 to 400 genotyped donors of the cohort, an average of about 240,000 unique TCR beta nucleotide sequences per donor were sequenced, and around 19% of those sequences were non-productive.

What the research found in general, with its limitations: In vitro tests confirmed that a few of the cytomegalovirus-associated TCR beta chains recognize cytomegalovirus antigens. Compared with the approximately 710-donor mean, donors in an Asian-associated ancestry cluster had fewer N-insertions in productive TCRs, according to a later genetic analysis. Cytomegalovirus status was reported to be diagnosed by the classifier with high specificity and sensitivity in both the original and validation cohorts. The presence/absence analyses assumed that sequencing depth was roughly uniform across donors, and that assumption may not be true. Correlated functional status among segregating V segments might reflect linkage disequilibrium, but an unknown experimental factor could not be ruled out. HLA typing was unavailable for some donors at each locus, so association tests used only the typed subset. According to a later analysis, TCR association rates differed among HLA loci, with DRB1 alleles showing the most associated TCRs and HLA-C alleles showing the fewest. It was suggested by the authors that the approach could potentially be generalized to other disease states and immunological phenotypes. The 87-base-pair reads could not distinguish some IMGT-functional V segments, including TRBV6-2 and TRBV6-3, so those segments were excluded. Assigning TCR associations to individual alleles was difficult when HLA alleles, especially DR and DQ, strongly co-occurred. A total of fewer than 200 TCR beta chains were listed by the study as associated with cytomegalovirus. According to a later analysis, most CMV-associated TCR beta chains appeared to be HLA-restricted, and the HLA associations seemed to be driven largely by CMV exposure. Broadly in line with IMGT annotations, most TCR beta V segments showed up in productive rearrangements about 87% or about 30% of the time in an earlier analysis of 450 to 600 of the donors. V-gene and J-gene trimming of TCR beta chains was associated with a missense DCLRE1C variant in a later genetic analysis, and the association was replicated in an independent cohort. In a later analysis, 15,000 to 20,000 TCR beta sequences were associated with specific HLA alleles at a false discovery rate of 0.05. In a later analysis, HLA-associated TCR beta chains were found to be more clonally expanded and to have lower generation probabilities than equally common non-associated chains. A further reported finding was that TCR beta sequences accurately predicted the HLA-A and HLA-B alleles for most subjects in the first cohort. For the cohort, immune exposure information was limited to CMV serostatus. A cluster of highly shared sequence variants was judged likely to be a technical artifact of the sequencing pipeline. While some public TCRs were present in many individuals, most TCR sequences turned up only very rarely across donors. In this cohort, only TCR beta chains were sequenced, and detectable features were limited by the absence of alpha or paired-chain data. Several of the top co-occurrence clusters appeared to be linked to parvovirus B19, influenza, CMV and Epstein-Barr virus, according to a later analysis. Because counts were too low, roughly 17 rarely observed V segments, including chromosome 9 orphons, were left out of the earlier analysis of a few hundred of the donors.

The clonotype was recovered from a male donor in good health and CMV-seronegative. The sequencing input was PBMCs. The rearrangement combines TRBV19 with TRBJ1-2; no D gene can be assigned with confidence. The encoded CDR3 is CASSTRTNYGYTF. The nucleotides are TGTGCCAGTAGTACCAGGACTAACTATGGCTACACCTTC.